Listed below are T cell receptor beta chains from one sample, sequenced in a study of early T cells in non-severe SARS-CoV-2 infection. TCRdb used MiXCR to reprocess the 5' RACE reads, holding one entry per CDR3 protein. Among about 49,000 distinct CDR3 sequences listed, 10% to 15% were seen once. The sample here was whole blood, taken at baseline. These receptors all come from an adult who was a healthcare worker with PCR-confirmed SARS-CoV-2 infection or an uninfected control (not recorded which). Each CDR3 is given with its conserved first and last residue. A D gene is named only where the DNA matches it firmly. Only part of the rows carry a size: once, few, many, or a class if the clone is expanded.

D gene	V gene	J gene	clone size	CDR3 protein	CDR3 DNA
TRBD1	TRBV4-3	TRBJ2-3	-	CASSQGGTASTDTQYF	TGCGCCAGCAGCCAAGGTGGGACAGCTAGCACAGATACGCAGTATTTT
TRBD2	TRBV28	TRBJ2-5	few	CASSPPGGGETQYF	TGTGCCAGCAGTCCCCCGGGGGGGGGAGAGACCCAGTACTTC
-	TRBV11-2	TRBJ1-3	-	CAWGSRGNTIYF	TGTGCCTGGGGATCGAGGGGAAACACCATATATTTT
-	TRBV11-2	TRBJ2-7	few	CASSLGKLIATKASYEQYF	TGTGCCAGCAGCTTAGGTAAACTCATTGCGACAAAAGCCTCCTACGAGCAGTACTTC
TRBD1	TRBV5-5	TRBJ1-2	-	CASSLAQGNYGYSF	TGTGCCAGCAGCTTGGCACAGGGGAACTATGGCTACTCCTTC
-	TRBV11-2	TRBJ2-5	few	CASSLEPSRFQETQYF	TGTGCCAGCAGCTTAGAACCCTCCAGGTTTCAAGAGACCCAGTACTTC
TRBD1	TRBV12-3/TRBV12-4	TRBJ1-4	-	CASSPRTGGEEKLFF	TGTGCCAGCAGTCCTCGGACAGGGGGCGAGGAAAAACTGTTTTTT
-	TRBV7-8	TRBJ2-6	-	CASSLPAATGANVLTF	TGTGCCAGCAGCTTACCCGCAGCTACTGGGGCCAACGTCCTGACTTTC
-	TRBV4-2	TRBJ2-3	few	CASSLTTTDTQYF	TGTGCCAGCAGCTTGACTACCACAGATACGCAGTATTTT
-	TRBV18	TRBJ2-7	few	CASSPRQAYEQYF	TGTGCCAGCTCACCACGACAGGCCTACGAGCAGTACTTC
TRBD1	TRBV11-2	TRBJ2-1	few	CASRTNRGFEQFF	TGTGCCAGCAGAACGAACAGGGGTTTTGAGCAGTTCTTC
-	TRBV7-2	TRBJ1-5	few	CASSQGPNQPQHF	TGTGCCAGCAGCCAAGGCCCCAATCAGCCCCAGCATTTT
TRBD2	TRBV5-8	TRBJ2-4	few	CASSLAGLAGKIQYF	TGTGCCAGCAGCTTGGCCGGGCTAGCGGGAAAAATTCAGTACTTC
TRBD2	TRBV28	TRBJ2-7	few	CASSPLERESNEQYF	TGTGCCAGCAGTCCGCTGGAGCGGGAGTCTAACGAGCAGTACTTC
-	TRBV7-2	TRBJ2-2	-	CASSLVGAGELFF	TGTGCCAGCAGCTTAGTGGGTGCCGGGGAGCTGTTTTTT
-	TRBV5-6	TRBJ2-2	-	CASAGRGRTITGELFF	TGTGCCAGCGCGGGGCGAGGGAGGACCATCACCGGGGAGCTGTTTTTT
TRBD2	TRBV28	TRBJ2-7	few	CATGLAGANSYEQYF	TGTGCCACCGGACTAGCGGGAGCAAACTCCTACGAGCAGTACTTC
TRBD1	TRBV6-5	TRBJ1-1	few	CASSRQGAGTEAFF	TGTGCCAGCAGTAGACAGGGGGCTGGGACTGAAGCTTTCTTT
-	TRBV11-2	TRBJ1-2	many	CASSFGAAAPGYTF	TGTGCCAGCAGCTTCGGGGCAGCTGCGCCTGGCTACACCTTC
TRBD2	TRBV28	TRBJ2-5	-	CASSPQRPGLGETQYF	TGTGCCAGCAGTCCCCAAAGGCCGGGACTAGGAGAGACCCAGTACTTC
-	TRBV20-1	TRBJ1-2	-	CSARAGTSDRVYGYTF	TGCAGTGCTAGAGCTGGGACTTCAGACAGAGTCTATGGCTACACCTTC
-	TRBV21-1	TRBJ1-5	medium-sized	CASSSRTGQPQHF	TGTGCCAGCAGCAGCAGGACGGGGCAGCCCCAGCATTTT